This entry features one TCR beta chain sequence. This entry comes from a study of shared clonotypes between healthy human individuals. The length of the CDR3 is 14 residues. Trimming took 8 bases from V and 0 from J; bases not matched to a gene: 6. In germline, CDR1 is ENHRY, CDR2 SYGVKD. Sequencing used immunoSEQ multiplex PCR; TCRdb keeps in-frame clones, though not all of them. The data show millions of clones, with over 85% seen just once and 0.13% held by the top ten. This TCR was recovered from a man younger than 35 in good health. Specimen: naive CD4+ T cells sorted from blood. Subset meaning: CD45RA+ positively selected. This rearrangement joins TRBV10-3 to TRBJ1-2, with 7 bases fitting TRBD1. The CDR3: CAISRDSSNYGYTF. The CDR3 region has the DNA TGTGCCATCTCCCGGGACAGCTCTAACTATGGCTACACCTTC.